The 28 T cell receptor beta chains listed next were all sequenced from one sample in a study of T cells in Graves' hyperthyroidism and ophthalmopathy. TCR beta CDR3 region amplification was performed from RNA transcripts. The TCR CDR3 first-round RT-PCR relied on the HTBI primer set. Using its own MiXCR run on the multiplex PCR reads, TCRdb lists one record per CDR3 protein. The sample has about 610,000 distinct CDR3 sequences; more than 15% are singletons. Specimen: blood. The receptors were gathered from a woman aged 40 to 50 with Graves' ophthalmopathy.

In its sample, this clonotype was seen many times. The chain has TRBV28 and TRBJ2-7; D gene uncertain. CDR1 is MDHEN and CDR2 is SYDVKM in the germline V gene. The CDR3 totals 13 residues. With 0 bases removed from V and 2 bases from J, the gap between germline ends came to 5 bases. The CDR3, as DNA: TGTGCCAGCAGTTTATGGTTCCCCTACGAGCAGTACTTC. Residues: CASSLWFPYEQYF. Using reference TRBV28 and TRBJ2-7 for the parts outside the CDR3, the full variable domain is DVKVTQSSRYLVKRTGEKVFLECVQDMDHENMFWYRQDPGLGLRLIYFSYDVKMKEKGDIPEGYSVSREKKERFSLILESASTNQTSMYLCASSLWFPYEQYFGPGTRLTVT.

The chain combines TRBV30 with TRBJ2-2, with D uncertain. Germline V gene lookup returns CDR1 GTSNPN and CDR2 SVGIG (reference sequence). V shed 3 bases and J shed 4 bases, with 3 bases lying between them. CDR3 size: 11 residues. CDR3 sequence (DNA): TGTGCCTGGAGAGGCACCGGGGAGCTGTTTTTT. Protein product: CAWRGTGELFF. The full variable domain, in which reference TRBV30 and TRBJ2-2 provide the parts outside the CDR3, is SQTIHQWPATLVQPVGSPLSLECTVEGTSNPNLYWYRQAAGRGLQLLFYSVGIGQISSEVPQNLSASRPQDRQFILSSKKLLLSDSGFYLCAWRGTGELFFGEGSRLTVL.

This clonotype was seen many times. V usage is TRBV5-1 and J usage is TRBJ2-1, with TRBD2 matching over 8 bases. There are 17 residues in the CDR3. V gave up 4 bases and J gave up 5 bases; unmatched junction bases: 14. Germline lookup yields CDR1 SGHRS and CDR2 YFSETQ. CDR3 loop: CASSPFLAGLPDNEQFF. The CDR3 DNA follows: TGCGCCAGCAGCCCCTTTTTAGCGGGACTCCCCGACAATGAGCAGTTCTTC.

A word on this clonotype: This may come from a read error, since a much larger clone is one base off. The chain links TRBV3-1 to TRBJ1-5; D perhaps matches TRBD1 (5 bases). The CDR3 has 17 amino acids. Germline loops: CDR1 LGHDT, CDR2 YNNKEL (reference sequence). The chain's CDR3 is CASSQGFRAFSNQPRHF. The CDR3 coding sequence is TGTGCCAGCAGCCAAGGATTCAGGGCCTTTAGCAATCAGCCCCGGCATTTT.

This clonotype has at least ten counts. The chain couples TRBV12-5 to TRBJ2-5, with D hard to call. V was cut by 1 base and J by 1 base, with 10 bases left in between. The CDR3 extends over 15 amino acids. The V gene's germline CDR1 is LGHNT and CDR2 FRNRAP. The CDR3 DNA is TGTGCTAGTGGTTTGGGACCGCCGATCCAAGAGACCCAGTACTTC. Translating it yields CASGLGPPIQETQYF.

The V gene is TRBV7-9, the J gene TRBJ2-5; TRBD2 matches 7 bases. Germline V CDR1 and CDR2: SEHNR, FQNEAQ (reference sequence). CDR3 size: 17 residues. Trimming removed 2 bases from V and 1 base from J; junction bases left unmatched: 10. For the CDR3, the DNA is TGTGCCAGCAGCTTATCTCAACTAGGCGGGGGCCAAGAGACCCAGTACTTC. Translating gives CASSLSQLGGGQETQYF.

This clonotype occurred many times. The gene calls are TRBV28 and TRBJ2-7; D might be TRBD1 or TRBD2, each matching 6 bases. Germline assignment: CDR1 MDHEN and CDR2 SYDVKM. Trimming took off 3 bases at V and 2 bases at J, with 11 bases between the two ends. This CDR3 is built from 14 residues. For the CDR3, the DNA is TGTGCCAGCAGTTTCTACCGGGGGCCCTACGAGCAGTACTTC. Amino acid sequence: CASSFYRGPYEQYF.

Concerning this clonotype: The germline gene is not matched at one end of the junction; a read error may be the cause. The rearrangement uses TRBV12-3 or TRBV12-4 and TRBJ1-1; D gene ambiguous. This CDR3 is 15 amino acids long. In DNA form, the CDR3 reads TGTGTCAGCAGTTTAAGTAGGGCCATGAACACTGAAGCTTTCTTT. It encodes CVSSLSRAMNTEAFF.

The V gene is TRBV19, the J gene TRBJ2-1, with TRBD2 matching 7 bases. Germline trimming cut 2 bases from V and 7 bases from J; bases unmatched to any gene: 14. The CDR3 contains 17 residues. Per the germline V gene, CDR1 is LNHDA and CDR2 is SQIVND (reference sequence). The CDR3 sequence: CASSILAASGGPNEQFF. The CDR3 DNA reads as TGTGCCAGTAGTATATTGGCCGCTAGCGGTGGTCCTAATGAGCAGTTCTTC.

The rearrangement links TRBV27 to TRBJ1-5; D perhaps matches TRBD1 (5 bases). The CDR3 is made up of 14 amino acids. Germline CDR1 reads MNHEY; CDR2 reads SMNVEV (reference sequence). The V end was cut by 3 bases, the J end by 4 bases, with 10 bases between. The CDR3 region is CASSLKGSNQPQHF. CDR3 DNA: TGTGCCAGCAGTTTGAAGGGGTCAAATCAGCCCCAGCATTTT.

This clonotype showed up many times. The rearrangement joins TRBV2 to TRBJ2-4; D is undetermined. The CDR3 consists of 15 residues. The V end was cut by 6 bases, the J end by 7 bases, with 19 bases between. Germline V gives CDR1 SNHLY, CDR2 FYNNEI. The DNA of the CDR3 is TGTGCCAGCAGGGCCGGGCCGGTGGGTGAGAACATTCAGTACTTC. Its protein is CASRAGPVGENIQYF.

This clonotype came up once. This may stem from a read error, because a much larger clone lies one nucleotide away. This chain's CDR3 is CSVGVGVAYNEQYF. In DNA, the CDR3 is TGCAGTGTGGGGGTCGGAGTCGCCTACAATGAGCAGTACTTC. The V call is TRBV20-1, the J call TRBJ2-1; possibly TRBD1 or TRBD2 for D (5 bases each). The J call may be mistaken, given a closer DNA end match to TRBJ2-7. Germline CDR1 DFQATT, CDR2 SNEGSKA (reference sequence). The CDR3 is made up of 14 amino acids.

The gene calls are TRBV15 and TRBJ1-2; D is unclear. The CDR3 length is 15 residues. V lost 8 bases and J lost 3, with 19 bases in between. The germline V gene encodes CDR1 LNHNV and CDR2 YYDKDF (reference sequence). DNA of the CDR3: TGTGCCACCTCCTATGACCCCGCTCCATACTATGGCTACACCTTC. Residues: CATSYDPAPYYGYTF.

The CDR3 DNA reads as TGTGCCAGCAGTACACAGGCTACTCAAGAGACCCAGTACTTC. Protein: CASSTQATQETQYF. V usage is TRBV6-1 and J usage is TRBJ2-5, with a tentative D call TRBD1 (5 bases). The CDR3 runs to 14 residues. Trimming removed 5 bases at V and 2 bases at J, with 12 bases between. Germline V gene data show CDR1 as MNHNS and CDR2 as SASEGT.

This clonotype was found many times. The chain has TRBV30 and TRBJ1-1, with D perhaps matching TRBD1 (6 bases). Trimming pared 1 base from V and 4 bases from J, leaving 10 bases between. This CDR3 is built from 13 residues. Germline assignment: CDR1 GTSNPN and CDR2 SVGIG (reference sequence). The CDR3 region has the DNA TGTGCCTGGAGTGATAGGGGGTTCACTGAAGCTTTCTTT. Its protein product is CAWSDRGFTEAFF.

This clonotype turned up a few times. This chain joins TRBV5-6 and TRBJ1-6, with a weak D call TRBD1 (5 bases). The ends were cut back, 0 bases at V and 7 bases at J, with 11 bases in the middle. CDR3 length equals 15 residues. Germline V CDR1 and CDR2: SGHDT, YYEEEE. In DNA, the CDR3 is TGTGCCAGCAGCTTGGGTGGGGCCGGGAATTCACCCCTCCACTTT. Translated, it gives CASSLGGAGNSPLHF.

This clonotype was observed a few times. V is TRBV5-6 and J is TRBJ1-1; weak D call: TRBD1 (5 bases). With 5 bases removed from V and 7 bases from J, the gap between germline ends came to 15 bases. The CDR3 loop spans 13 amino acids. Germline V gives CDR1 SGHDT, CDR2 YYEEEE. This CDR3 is CASSWGPGYEAFF. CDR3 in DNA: TGTGCCAGCAGTTGGGGACCGGGATATGAAGCTTTCTTT. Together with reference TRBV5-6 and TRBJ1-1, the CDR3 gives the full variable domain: DAGVTQSPTHLIKTRGQQVTLRCSPKSGHDTVSWYQQALGQGPQFIFQYYEEEERQRGNFPDRFSGHQFPNYSSELNVNALLLGDSALYLCASSWGPGYEAFFGQGTRLTVV.

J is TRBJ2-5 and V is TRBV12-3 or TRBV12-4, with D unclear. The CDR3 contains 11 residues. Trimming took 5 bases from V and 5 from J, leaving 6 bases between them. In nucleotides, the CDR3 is TGTGCCAGCAGTACCACGGAGACCCAGTACTTC. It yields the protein CASSTTETQYF.

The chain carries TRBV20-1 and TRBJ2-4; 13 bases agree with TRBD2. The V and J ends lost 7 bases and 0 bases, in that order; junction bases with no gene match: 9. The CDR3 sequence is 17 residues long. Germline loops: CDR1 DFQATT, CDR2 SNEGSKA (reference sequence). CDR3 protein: CSVPGLAGVLAKNIQYF. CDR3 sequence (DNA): TGCAGTGTCCCCGGACTAGCGGGAGTTCTAGCCAAAAACATTCAGTACTTC.

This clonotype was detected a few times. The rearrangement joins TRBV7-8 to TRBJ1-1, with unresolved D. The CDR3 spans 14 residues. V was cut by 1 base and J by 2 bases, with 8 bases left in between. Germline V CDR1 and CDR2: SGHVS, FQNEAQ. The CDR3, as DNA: TGTGCCAGCAGCTTAGTAAGTGTCAACACTGAAGCTTTCTTT. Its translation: CASSLVSVNTEAFF.

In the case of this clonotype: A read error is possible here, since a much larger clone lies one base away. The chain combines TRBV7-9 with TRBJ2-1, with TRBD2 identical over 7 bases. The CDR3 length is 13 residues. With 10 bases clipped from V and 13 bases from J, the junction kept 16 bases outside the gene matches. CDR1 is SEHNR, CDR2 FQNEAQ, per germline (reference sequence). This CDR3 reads CATTGRVDGDQFF. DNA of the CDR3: TGTGCCACGACGGGGAGGGTCGATGGTGATCAGTTCTTC.

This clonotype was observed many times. CDR3 nucleotides: TGTGCCAGCACGGGGCAGGCCCCGAATAGCAATCAGCCCCAGCATTTT. It translates to CASTGQAPNSNQPQHF. This rearrangement joins TRBV6-1 to TRBJ1-5; the D gene is possibly TRBD1 (5 bases). Germline assignment: CDR1 MNHNS and CDR2 SASEGT. The CDR3 sequence is 16 residues long. The V end lost 7 bases, the J end lost 0 bases, and 16 bases lay between the germline ends.

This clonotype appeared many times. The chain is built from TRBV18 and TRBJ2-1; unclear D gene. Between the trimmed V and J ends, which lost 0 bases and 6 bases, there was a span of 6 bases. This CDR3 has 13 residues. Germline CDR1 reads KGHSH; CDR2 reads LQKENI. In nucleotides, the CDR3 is TGTGCCAGCTCACCACCGGCCGCCAATGAGCAGTTCTTC. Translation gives CASSPPAANEQFF.

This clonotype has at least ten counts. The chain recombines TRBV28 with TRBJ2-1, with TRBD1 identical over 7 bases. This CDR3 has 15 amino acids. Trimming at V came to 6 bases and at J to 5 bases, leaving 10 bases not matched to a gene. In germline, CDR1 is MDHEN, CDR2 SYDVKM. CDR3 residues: CASREQGPYNNEQFF. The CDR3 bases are TGTGCCAGCAGGGAACAGGGGCCGTATAACAATGAGCAGTTCTTC.

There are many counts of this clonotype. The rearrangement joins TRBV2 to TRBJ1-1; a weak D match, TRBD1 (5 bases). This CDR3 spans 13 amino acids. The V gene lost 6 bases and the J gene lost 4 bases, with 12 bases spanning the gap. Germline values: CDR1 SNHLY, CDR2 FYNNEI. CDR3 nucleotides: TGTGCCAGCAGAGGGGTTTTGGGCACTGAAGCTTTCTTT. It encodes CASRGVLGTEAFF.

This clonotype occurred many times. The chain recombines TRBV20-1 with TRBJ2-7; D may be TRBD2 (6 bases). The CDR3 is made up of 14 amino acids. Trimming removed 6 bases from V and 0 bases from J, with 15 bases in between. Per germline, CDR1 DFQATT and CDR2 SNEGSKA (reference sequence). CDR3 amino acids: CSAGIGGNSYEQYF. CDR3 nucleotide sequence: TGCAGTGCGGGGATTGGGGGGAACTCCTACGAGCAGTACTTC.

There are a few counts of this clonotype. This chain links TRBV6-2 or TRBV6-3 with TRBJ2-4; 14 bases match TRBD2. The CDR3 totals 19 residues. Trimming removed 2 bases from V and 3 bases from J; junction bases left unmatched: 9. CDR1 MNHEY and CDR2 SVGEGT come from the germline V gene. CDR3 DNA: TGTGCCAGCAGTTACCCGGGACTAGCGGGGGCAAACAGCAAAAACATTCAGTACTTC. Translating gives CASSYPGLAGANSKNIQYF.

CDR3 DNA sequence: TGTGCCGGCACGTTAGCCCCGGGGTACAATGAGCAGTTCTTC. This codes for CAGTLAPGYNEQFF. The rearrangement uses TRBV27 and TRBJ2-1; D may be TRBD2 (5 bases). V lost 11 bases and J lost 4, with 18 bases in between. CDR3 length: 14 residues. Per the germline V gene, CDR1 is MNHEY and CDR2 is SMNVEV (reference sequence).